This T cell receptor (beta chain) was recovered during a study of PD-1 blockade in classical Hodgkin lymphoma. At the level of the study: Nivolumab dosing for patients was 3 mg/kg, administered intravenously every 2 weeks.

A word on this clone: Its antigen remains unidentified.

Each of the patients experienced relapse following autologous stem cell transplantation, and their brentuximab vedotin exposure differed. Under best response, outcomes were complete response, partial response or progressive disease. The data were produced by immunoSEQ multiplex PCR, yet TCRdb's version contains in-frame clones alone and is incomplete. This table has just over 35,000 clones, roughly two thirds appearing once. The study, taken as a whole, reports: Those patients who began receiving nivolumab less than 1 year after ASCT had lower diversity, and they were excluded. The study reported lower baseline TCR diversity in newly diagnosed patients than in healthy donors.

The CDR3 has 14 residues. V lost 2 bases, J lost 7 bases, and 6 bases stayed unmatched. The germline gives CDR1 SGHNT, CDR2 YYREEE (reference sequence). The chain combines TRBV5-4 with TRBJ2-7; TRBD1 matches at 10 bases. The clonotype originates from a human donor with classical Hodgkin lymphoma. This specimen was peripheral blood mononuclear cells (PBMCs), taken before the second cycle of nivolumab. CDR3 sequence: CASSLSGQGVEQYF. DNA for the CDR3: TGTGCCAGCAGCTTAAGCGGACAGGGGGTTGAGCAGTACTTC. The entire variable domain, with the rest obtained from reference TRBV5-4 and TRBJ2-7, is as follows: ETGVTQSPTHLIKTRGQQVTLRCSSQSGHNTVSWYQQALGQGPQFIFQYYREEENGRGNFPPRFSGLQFPNYSSELNVNALELDDSALYLCASSLSGQGVEQYFGPGTRLTVT.